This TCR beta chain stems from a study of post-analysis software for immune sequencing data (dated by TCRdb to 2014 to 2015). At the level of the whole study: The recorded disease courses included relapsing-remitting, secondary progressive and progressive-relapsing multiple sclerosis, and some patients had no subtype annotation. A subset of samples was prepared in parallel using single-end sample barcoding, then pooled and co-amplified after Illumina adapter ligation. The patient repertoires were set against roughly eleven previously published healthy control repertoires from donors whose ages ranged from roughly 6 to 27 years. Study-wide findings and limitations: Significantly higher frequencies in patients than in controls were found for several TRBV segments, including TRBV5-6, TRBV5-1 and TRBV20-1. The multiple sclerosis patient group was slightly younger than the control group. Strong co-clustering of samples prepared in the same batch was shown by direct clustering with F measure, prompting a batch-effect correction. Significantly lower normalized Chao1 diversity was found in multiple sclerosis patients than in controls, suggesting substantial peripheral T-cell clonal expansion.

TCR beta repertoires were profiled from peripheral blood of roughly 13 young patients with multiple sclerosis to demonstrate the VDJtools post-analysis software. The patients with multiple sclerosis were children and adolescents between 6 and 15 years of age. Libraries were prepared through PCR. The listed sequencing device is Illumina HiSeq 2500. To reduce PCR and sequencing biases, unique molecular identifiers were incorporated into the TCR beta cDNA libraries. About 500,000 cDNA molecules were obtained for every 1 to 10 million input T cells, so each molecule roughly corresponded to one T cell. The patient libraries were prepared and sequenced using the same protocol as the earlier healthy control dataset. Samples belonging to the same batch were prepared together, multiplexed and sequenced on a shared HiSeq lane. In the original analysis: Raw barcoded reads were processed with MIGEC, discarding single-read molecular identifier groups before consensus assembly and CDR3 extraction. VDJtools was used for post-analysis of the clonotype tables, and diversity was normalized by down-sampling every dataset to the size of the smallest sample. To correct batch-related cross-sample contamination, repertoire overlap clustering matched CDR3 amino acid sequences but not nucleotide sequences. The raw public data were reprocessed by TCRdb itself: fastp quality trimming at Q25, MiXCR clonotype calling, in-frame beta chains only. Each entry merges the rows of one CDR3 protein and shows their most common DNA and genes. TCRdb, rather than the study authors, made the V and J calls. This sample has 800,000 to 950,000 distinct CDR3 sequences in its table, and under 70% of those were observed once. Approximately 4.2% of the sample rests with the top ten.

As for this clonotype: Its antigen has not been determined. No much larger clone exists at a distance of one base, and base qualities are not known.

Taken from cysteine to phenylalanine, the CDR3 has 17 residues. The DNA shown is the 51-base CDR3, in frame from base 1. CDR1 is given as SGHRS and CDR2 as YFSETQ, both from the germline V gene. Trimmed from V: 2 bases; trimmed from J: 3 bases; junction bases lacking a gene match: 11. The chain couples TRBV5-1 to TRBJ2-3; TRBD1 lines up with 8 middle nucleotides. Sequencing was done on a sample of blood. The TCR sequence derives from a girl aged 5 to 17 with multiple sclerosis. Here the CDR3 is given as CASSFNLQGVATDTQYF. The nucleotide sequence is given as TGCGCCAGCAGCTTTAACCTACAGGGGGTGGCGACAGATACGCAGTATTTT.